This T cell receptor (beta chain) emerged from a study of regulatory T cells in long-lasting Graves disease. Arm-PCR with iRepertoire HTBI primers amplified the CDR3 regions for these TCR beta libraries. TCRdb processed the multiplex PCR reads anew with MiXCR; each CDR3 protein has one entry. The sample holds hundreds of thousands of distinct CDR3 sequences, less than 20% seen once. Described time point: newly diagnosed GD, antithyroid drugs for less than 3 months. PBMCs provided the RNA from which the TCR library was made. Deletions cut 2 bases from V and 7 bases from J, with 10 bases between. CDR3 length equals 13 residues. Germline V gene data show CDR1 as SGHDT and CDR2 as YYEEEE. These same records also appear under a second study, on T cells in Graves' hyperthyroidism and ophthalmopathy. From that study: First-round RT-PCR of the TCR CDR3 relied on the HTBI primer set.

The sequencing here drew on peripheral blood mononuclear cells (PBMCs), taken at new diagnosis, from a patient treated with antithyroid drugs. The clonotype comes from a woman in her thirties with Graves disease. This sequence joins TRBV5-6 and TRBJ2-1; possibly TRBD2 for D (6 bases). CDR3: CASSFGTWNEQFF. The CDR3 nucleotides are TGTGCCAGCAGCTTTGGGACTTGGAATGAGCAGTTCTTC.